These 6 T cell receptor beta chains share one sample of origin, sequenced in a study of Ad26.COV2.S vaccination and SARS-CoV-2 variants. TCRdb's table, derived via immunoSEQ multiplex PCR, lists solely in-frame clones and lacks some. The table lists approximately 360,000 clones, approximately 83% of them singletons. Treatment indicated: 15 to 20 received Ad26.COV2.S at low or high dose, single or two shots; five or six received placebo; per-sample allocation not given. Samples came from day 63 after the first vaccine or placebo injection. This material consisted of peripheral blood, taken in a trial of Ad26.COV2.S vaccine versus placebo. These receptors originate from a person aged 18-65 years who received the Ad26.COV2.S COVID-19 vaccine or a placebo.

This chain uses TRBV28 with TRBJ2-2; a weak D match, TRBD1 (5 bases). V was trimmed by 5 bases and J by 0 bases, leaving 10 bases between them. Germline V lookup: CDR1 MDHEN, CDR2 SYDVKM. This CDR3 has 15 residues. The CDR3 DNA sequence: TGTGCCAGCAGTACAGGCTTTTCGAACACCGGGGAGCTGTTTTTT. This encodes CASSTGFSNTGELFF.

The chain carries TRBV4-2 and TRBJ2-7, with a possible D match to TRBD2 (5 bases). The V and J ends lost 6 bases and 5 bases respectively, with 23 bases between them. CDR1 and CDR2 (germline): LGHNA, YNFKEQ. CDR3 length: 16 amino acids. The CDR3 here is CASRPNHAGPVDEQYF. The CDR3 DNA sequence: TGTGCCAGCAGGCCAAATCACGCGGGCCCTGTCGACGAGCAGTACTTC.

This clone was recorded once. The chain links TRBV28 to TRBJ1-6; 10 bases line up with TRBD1. The trim removed 0 bases at V and 9 bases at J, leaving 5 bases unmatched. The germline CDR1 and CDR2 sequences are MDHEN and SYDVKM. This CDR3 region has 16 residues. The CDR3 here is CASSLWTGGAGSPLHF. The CDR3 bases are TGTGCCAGCAGTTTATGGACAGGGGGCGCGGGTTCACCCCTCCACTTT.

This clone was counted between two and nine times. The chain employs TRBV5-1 and TRBJ1-2; TRBD1 matches 9 bases. This CDR3 has 14 amino acids. Germline V CDR1 and CDR2: SGHRS, YFSETQ. Losses at the gene ends were 9 bases for V and 2 bases for J; bases not matched to a gene: 8. The CDR3 coding sequence is TGCGCCACTACAGGGGGCGCCGGGAACTATGGCTACACCTTC. Protein sequence: CATTGGAGNYGYTF.

The gene calls are TRBV5-4 and TRBJ2-1; D is unclear. The CDR3 is made up of 14 amino acids. V was trimmed by 6 bases and J by 4 bases, leaving 14 bases between them. Looked up from germline, CDR1 is SGHNT and CDR2 is YYREEE (reference sequence). In DNA form, the CDR3 reads TGTGCCAGCAACTCGGGCCTTGGGTACAATGAGCAGTTCTTC. Protein sequence: CASNSGLGYNEQFF.

The chain employs TRBV6-5 and TRBJ1-5, with a possible D match to TRBD1 (6 bases). CDR1 is MNHEY and CDR2 is SVGAGI in the germline V gene. The CDR3 is 13 amino acids. V lost 2 bases to trimming and J lost 11 bases, with 13 bases between them. The CDR3 here is CASSYGRGGAQHF. In DNA, the CDR3 is TGTGCCAGCAGTTACGGCAGGGGCGGTGCCCAGCATTTT.